Listed below are T cell receptor beta chains from one sample, sequenced in a study of cytomegalovirus exposure and HLA in healthy donors. Libraries were prepared by immunoSEQ multiplex PCR; TCRdb keeps only in-frame clonotypes and omits some of them. The table lists 150,000 to 200,000 clones, roughly 80% of them singletons. The sequenced sample consisted of PBMCs. Source of these receptors: a girl aged 5-17 years in good health and CMV-seropositive. CDR3s include the opening cysteine and the closing phenylalanine or tryptophan. The D gene is left open where the match is weak. The size of a clone is reported for some rows only, either as once, few or many, or as a class for expanded clones.

abundance	v_gene	d_gene	j_gene	CDR3aa
once	TRBV19	TRBD1	TRBJ1-5	CASSRQGVSNQPQHF
NA	TRBV25-1	NA	TRBJ2-1	CASTERGARYNEQFF
NA	TRBV28	TRBD2	TRBJ2-3	CASSLDLGLAGGLKWTDTQYF
few	TRBV30	NA	TRBJ2-6	CAWSGLANVLTF
NA	TRBV23-1	TRBD1	TRBJ2-1	CARPTGGCSYNEQFF
NA	TRBV4-3	NA	TRBJ1-2	CASSQDIGGYGYTF
NA	TRBV2	TRBD2	TRBJ2-1	CASTPGTTYNEQFF
NA	TRBV18	NA	TRBJ2-7	CASSRRTAYEQYF
NA	TRBV28	TRBD1	TRBJ2-7	CASSPSGQGKYEQYF
few	TRBV7-2	NA	TRBJ2-7	CASSLNRHYEQYF
NA	TRBV29-1	NA	TRBJ1-3	CSVEDLAGDTGNTIYF
NA	TRBV10-3	TRBD1	TRBJ1-4	CAISRDREGEKLFF
once	TRBV6-5	NA	TRBJ2-5	CASSLRSAVGTQYF
NA	TRBV4-3	TRBD1	TRBJ2-2	CASSRTTGENTGELFF
NA	TRBV29-1	NA	TRBJ2-5	CSCLAETQYF
NA	TRBV4-2	NA	TRBJ1-2	CASSQVQNGNYGYTF
NA	TRBV2	TRBD1	TRBJ2-2	CASSELGTGIRTGELFF
NA	TRBV2	NA	TRBJ1-1	CASTWGGPEAFF
NA	TRBV4-1	TRBD2	TRBJ2-1	CASSQVGREGYNEQFF
NA	TRBV15	NA	TRBJ2-5	CATSGEGHRETQYF
NA	TRBV11-2	NA	NA	CASSFQSSEQYF
NA	TRBV6-6	NA	TRBJ1-2	CASSHAGGGGYTF
NA	TRBV7-6	TRBD1	TRBJ2-5	CASVERGRKEETQYF
NA	TRBV6-5	TRBD1	TRBJ1-2	CASSYPGQGEGGYTF
NA	TRBV7-6	NA	TRBJ2-7	CASSLLSRTYLTYEQYF
NA	TRBV19	NA	TRBJ1-5	CASSPGGDQPQHF
NA	TRBV6-1	TRBD2	TRBJ2-2	CASSALAGVHGELFF
NA	TRBV29-1	TRBD2	TRBJ2-1	CSVENWGEGPDEQFF
NA	TRBV9	NA	TRBJ2-1	CASSVGGGGHDNEQFF
NA	TRBV6-1	NA	TRBJ2-7	CASSNYEQYF
NA	TRBV28	TRBD1	TRBJ1-3	CASSRTGSRNTIYF
NA	TRBV7-3	NA	TRBJ1-1	CASSLTRPPNTEAFF
NA	TRBV14	NA	TRBJ1-1	CASSLTGNTEAFF
NA	TRBV15	NA	TRBJ1-2	CATSLEGPVLYGYTF
once	TRBV7-9	NA	TRBJ2-2	CASSLVAPRTGELFF
NA	TRBV6-5	TRBD2	TRBJ2-3	CASRGPGLAGSQYF
few	TRBV11-1	TRBD1	TRBJ1-1	CASSLAGQTNTEAFF
few	TRBV2	TRBD2	TRBJ2-5	CASRDTSGRWETQYF
few	TRBV2	NA	TRBJ2-7	CASSLGSGSYEQYF
once	TRBV6-4	TRBD2	TRBJ2-3	CASSDSTGGPDTQYF
few	TRBV28	TRBD2	TRBJ2-7	CATAIRVFDRRLAGGTEQYF
NA	TRBV27	TRBD1	TRBJ2-3	CASSWDRGTTDTQYF
NA	TRBV7-3	TRBD2	TRBJ2-3	CASSLSSGGFTDTQYF
NA	TRBV7-2	NA	TRBJ2-7	CASSPFGQKQYF
NA	TRBV7-2	NA	TRBJ1-2	CASSLIVSGDGYTF
once	TRBV28	NA	TRBJ1-4	CASRMTGRGEKLFF
NA	TRBV5-1	NA	TRBJ1-2	CASKGTPGTGYTF
NA	TRBV13	NA	TRBJ2-5	CASSGQSQETQYF
once	TRBV29-1	NA	TRBJ1-5	CSVLYSSNQPQHF
NA	TRBV7-3	NA	TRBJ2-4	CASSLLGASAKNIQYF
NA	TRBV6-5	TRBD2	TRBJ2-1	CASSYLRGATGAEQFF
NA	TRBV19	TRBD1	TRBJ1-1	CASRIGKLDRGLPSEAFF
NA	TRBV28	NA	TRBJ1-2	CASRRTAGGGYTF
NA	TRBV28	NA	TRBJ1-1	CASSLSWSDTEAFF
NA	TRBV29-1	NA	TRBJ1-5	CSVEVSVNQPQHF
NA	TRBV6-5	NA	TRBJ2-5	CASSYGTRETQYF
NA	TRBV5-6	TRBD2	TRBJ2-5	CASSVGLAGGPGTQYF